These T cell receptor beta chains were read from a single sample in a study of post-analysis software for immune sequencing data. Each CDR3 protein is one row after TCRdb ran MiXCR on the PCR reads. Of hundreds of thousands of distinct CDR3 sequences in the sample, 59% were seen once. Sequenced sample: blood. Receptors originate from a girl between 2 and 10 years old with multiple sclerosis. Both conserved end residues are part of each CDR3. D genes are given only for firm matches. Rows may omit the clone size; those that give it use once, few, many or a size class.

clone_size	v_call	d_call	j_call	cdr3_aa	cdr3_nt
-	TRBV20-1	TRBD1	TRBJ2-5	CSARDPRTGETQYF	TGCAGTGCTAGAGATCCCAGGACAGGGGAGACCCAGTACTTC
-	TRBV6-2/TRBV6-3	-	TRBJ2-1	CASSYSDVGNEQFF	TGTGCCAGCAGTTACTCGGACGTAGGCAATGAGCAGTTCTTC
-	TRBV12-3/TRBV12-4	-	TRBJ2-5	CASPPRAGETQYF	TGTGCCAGCCCCCCCAGGGCAGGAGAGACCCAGTACTTC
-	TRBV6-1	TRBD1	TRBJ1-2	CASSLTGATSDYGYTF	TGTGCCAGCAGCCTGACAGGGGCGACATCGGACTATGGCTACACCTTC
few	TRBV7-2	-	TRBJ1-5	CASTTEPRFSNQPQHF	TGTGCCAGCACCACCGAACCGAGGTTTAGCAATCAGCCCCAGCATTTT
-	TRBV9	-	TRBJ2-5	CASSANDSPGGTQYF	TGTGCCAGCAGCGCGAATGACAGCCCAGGTGGGACCCAGTACTTC
few	TRBV27	TRBD1	TRBJ1-5	CASSLTGQGGYLGNQPQHF	TGTGCCAGCAGTCTAACGGGACAGGGAGGATACTTGGGCAATCAGCCCCAGCATTTT
-	TRBV12-3/TRBV12-4	-	TRBJ1-4	CASSLSRRSANEKLFF	TGTGCCAGCAGTTTGTCTCGAAGGTCAGCGAATGAAAAACTGTTTTTT
-	TRBV7-2	TRBD1	TRBJ1-6	CASSLTGSNSPLHF	TGTGCCAGCAGCTTGACAGGGAGTAATTCACCCCTCCACTTT
-	TRBV20-1	-	TRBJ1-5	CSARATAGNSNQPQHF	TGCAGTGCTAGAGCCACGGCGGGGAATAGCAATCAGCCCCAGCATTTT
few	TRBV12-3/TRBV12-4	TRBD2	TRBJ2-4	CASRWGTRQNIQYF	TGTGCCAGCAGGTGGGGGACTAGGCAAAACATTCAGTACTTC
-	TRBV29-1	-	TRBJ2-7	CSLWAPPSYEQYF	TGCAGCCTCTGGGCCCCACCATCCTACGAGCAGTACTTC
few	TRBV7-3	-	TRBJ2-5	CASSLPPGGTKETQYF	TGTGCCAGCAGCTTACCCCCTGGCGGAACCAAAGAGACCCAGTACTTC
-	TRBV5-1	TRBD1	TRBJ2-1	CASSYDRVPYNEQFF	TGCGCCAGCAGCTACGACAGGGTCCCCTACAATGAGCAGTTCTTC
-	TRBV5-1	TRBD2	TRBJ2-7	CASSLRAGGLYEQYF	TGCGCCAGCAGCTTGAGAGCGGGGGGCCTCTACGAGCAGTACTTC
-	TRBV7-7	-	TRBJ2-5	CASSSGYPGETQYF	TGTGCTAGCAGTTCGGGTTATCCCGGAGAGACCCAGTACTTC
-	TRBV7-2	-	TRBJ2-1	CASSAGPGDNEQFF	TGTGCCAGCAGCGCGGGACCGGGAGACAATGAGCAGTTCTTC
-	TRBV5-6	-	TRBJ2-5	CASSLDPGARETQYF	TGTGCCAGCAGCCTTGACCCAGGGGCCAGGGAGACCCAGTACTTC
-	TRBV11-3	-	TRBJ2-4	CASSLGAGGKNIQYF	TGTGCCAGCAGCTTAGGGGCTGGCGGGAAAAACATTCAGTACTTC
-	TRBV5-1	-	TRBJ2-1	CASSLGSRDNEQFF	TGCGCCAGCAGCTTGGGATCAAGGGACAATGAGCAGTTCTTC
few	TRBV3-1	TRBD1	TRBJ1-2	CASSPGQGAIGYTF	TGTGCCAGCAGCCCTGGACAGGGGGCGATTGGCTACACCTTC
few	TRBV29-1	-	TRBJ1-1	CSVEEEGGGLYGEAFF	TGCAGCGTTGAAGAAGAAGGAGGAGGCCTATACGGGGAAGCTTTCTTT
-	TRBV10-3	TRBD1	TRBJ1-2	CAISAPGQGGYGYTF	TGTGCCATCAGTGCCCCGGGACAGGGGGGCTATGGCTACACCTTC
-	TRBV20-1	-	TRBJ1-2	CSARPVDYGYTF	TGCAGTGCCCGACCTGTAGACTATGGCTACACCTTC
-	TRBV21-1	-	TRBJ2-7	CASSKKEGQLYEQYF	TGTGCCAGCAGCAAAAAGGAGGGACAGCTCTACGAGCAGTACTTC
-	TRBV18	-	TRBJ2-7	CASSPAVTHPFHEQYF	TGTGCCAGCTCACCAGCCGTCACCCACCCTTTCCACGAGCAGTACTTC
-	TRBV25-1	TRBD2	TRBJ2-7	CATSGTSGSSPYEQYF	TGTGCCACCAGCGGGACTAGCGGTTCTAGCCCCTACGAGCAGTACTTC
few	TRBV6-6	-	TRBJ2-1	CASRQGYTGNEQFF	TGTGCCAGCAGGCAGGGCTATACAGGGAATGAGCAGTTCTTC
-	TRBV27	-	TRBJ2-5	CASSLGIEACLPGAPLPWRETQYF	TGTGCCAGCAGTTTAGGGATCGAGGCATGTCTTCCAGGGGCACCCTTACCTTGGCGGGAGACCCAGTACTTC
-	TRBV7-2	TRBD1	TRBJ2-3	CASSSRGQGTDTQYF	TGTGCCAGCAGCTCACGGGGACAGGGCACAGATACGCAGTATTTT
-	TRBV6-1	-	TRBJ1-2	CASSEAGYYGYTF	TGTGCCAGCAGTGAGGCAGGTTACTATGGCTACACCTTC
-	TRBV27	TRBD2	TRBJ2-1	CASSPTLAGGGYNEQFF	TGTGCCAGCAGTCCCACCTTAGCGGGAGGGGGGTACAATGAGCAGTTCTTC
-	TRBV21-1	-	TRBJ2-1	CASSNPGRYKIKAYNEQFF	TGTGCCAGCAGCAACCCCGGACGGTACAAGATAAAAGCCTACAATGAGCAGTTCTTC
few	TRBV7-9	-	TRBJ2-1	CASSSEGGWEQFF	TGTGCCAGCAGCTCCGAGGGGGGATGGGAGCAGTTCTTC
-	TRBV4-3	TRBD1	TRBJ1-2	CASSQEEGAGGLTF	TGCGCCAGCAGCCAAGAAGAGGGGGCCGGTGGTCTCACCTTC
-	TRBV5-1	-	TRBJ2-3	CASSFDISSTDTQYF	TGCGCCAGCAGCTTCGACATTTCTAGCACAGATACGCAGTATTTT
few	TRBV10-3	-	TRBJ2-7	CAIGEELSYEQYF	TGTGCCATCGGCGAAGAACTAAGCTACGAGCAGTACTTC
few	TRBV7-2	TRBD1	TRBJ2-4	CASSPEGGGNIQYF	TGTGCCAGCAGCCCCGAAGGGGGCGGAAACATTCAGTACTTC
-	TRBV24-1	TRBD2	TRBJ2-1	CATSSSGKHNEQFF	TGTGCCACCAGTAGTAGCGGGAAACACAATGAGCAGTTCTTC
-	TRBV13	TRBD1	TRBJ2-7	CASSLRDRGLHEQYF	TGTGCCAGCAGCTTACGGGACAGGGGTCTCCACGAGCAGTACTTC
once	TRBV4-3	-	TRBJ2-7	CASSQSSPSSSYEQYF	TGCGCCAGCAGCCAGTCCAGTCCTTCTAGCTCCTACGAGCAGTACTTC
-	TRBV20-1	-	TRBJ2-3	CSARVALTDTQYF	TGCAGTGCTAGAGTCGCCCTCACAGATACGCAGTATTTT
few	TRBV5-1	-	TRBJ1-5	CASRGAANQPQHF	TGCGCCAGCAGGGGAGCCGCTAATCAGCCCCAGCATTTT
-	TRBV7-8	TRBD1	TRBJ1-5	CASSSLARTGAYVSNQPQHF	TGTGCCAGCAGCTCCCTTGCGAGGACAGGGGCATACGTTAGCAATCAGCCCCAGCATTTT
-	TRBV5-5	-	TRBJ1-1	CASSLERRGTEAFF	TGTGCCAGCAGCTTGGAGCGGAGGGGCACTGAAGCTTTCTTT
-	TRBV7-2	TRBD1	TRBJ2-2	CASSRPGTGITGELFF	TGTGCCAGCAGCCGTCCCGGGACAGGGATCACCGGGGAGCTGTTTTTT
few	TRBV5-1	TRBD1	TRBJ1-2	CASFEGAYGYTF	TGCGCCAGCTTTGAGGGGGCCTATGGCTACACCTTC
few	TRBV11-2	-	TRBJ1-2	CASSSRQVANYGYTF	TGTGCCAGCAGCTCTAGACAGGTAGCTAACTATGGCTACACCTTC
-	TRBV29-1	-	TRBJ2-2	CSVNRANTGELFF	TGCAGCGTTAACAGGGCTAACACCGGGGAGCTGTTTTTT
-	TRBV7-2	-	TRBJ1-1	CASSPRANTEAFF	TGTGCCAGCAGCCCCCGGGCAAACACTGAGGCTTTCTTT
few	TRBV29-1	TRBD2	TRBJ2-3	CSVEELAGGTDTQYF	TGCAGCGTTGAAGAACTAGCGGGAGGCACAGATACGCAGTATTTT
few	TRBV11-1	-	TRBJ2-1	CASGGRGGTSNEQFF	TGTGCCAGCGGGGGGCGGGGCGGGACGAGTAATGAGCAGTTCTTC
few	TRBV20-1	-	TRBJ2-3	CSARDGGTDTDTQYF	TGCAGTGCTAGAGACGGGGGCACGGACACAGATACGCAGTATTTT
-	TRBV25-1	TRBD2	TRBJ2-7	CASSGPGGRAHEQYF	TGTGCCAGCAGTGGTCCGGGCGGGAGGGCCCACGAGCAGTACTTC
-	TRBV27	-	TRBJ2-7	CASSLGGLEQYF	TGTGCCAGCAGTTTGGGAGGACTCGAGCAGTACTTC
many	TRBV29-1	-	TRBJ2-5	CSVQPQETQYF	TGCAGCGTTCAACCACAAGAGACCCAGTACTTC
few	TRBV20-1	-	TRBJ1-2	CSASRDGYTF	TGCAGTGCTAGCCGGGACGGCTACACCTTC
-	TRBV5-1	-	TRBJ2-4	CASSLHPAKNIQYF	TGCGCCAGCAGCTTACATCCAGCCAAAAACATTCAGTACTTC
-	TRBV27	-	TRBJ2-1	CASSLRAYEQFF	TGTGCCAGCAGTTTACGGGCGTATGAGCAGTTCTTC
once	TRBV20-1	-	TRBJ1-1	CSAIDLRGTEAFF	TGCAGTGCTATTGACCTCAGGGGCACTGAAGCTTTCTTT